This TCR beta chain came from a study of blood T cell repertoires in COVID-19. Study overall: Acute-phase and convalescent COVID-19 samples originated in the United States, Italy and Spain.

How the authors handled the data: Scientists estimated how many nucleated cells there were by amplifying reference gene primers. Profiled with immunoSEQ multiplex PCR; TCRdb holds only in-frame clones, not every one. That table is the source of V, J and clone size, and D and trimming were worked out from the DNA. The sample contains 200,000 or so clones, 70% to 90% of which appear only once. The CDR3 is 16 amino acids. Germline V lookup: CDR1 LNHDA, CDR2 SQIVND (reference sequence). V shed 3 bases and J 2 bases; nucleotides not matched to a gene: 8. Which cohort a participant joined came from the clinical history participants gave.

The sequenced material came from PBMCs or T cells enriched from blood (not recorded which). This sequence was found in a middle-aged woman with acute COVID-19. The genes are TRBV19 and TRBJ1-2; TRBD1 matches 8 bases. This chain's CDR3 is CASSIPRQGNNYGYTF. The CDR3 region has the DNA TGTGCCAGTAGTATCCCCCGACAGGGGAACAACTATGGCTACACCTTC.